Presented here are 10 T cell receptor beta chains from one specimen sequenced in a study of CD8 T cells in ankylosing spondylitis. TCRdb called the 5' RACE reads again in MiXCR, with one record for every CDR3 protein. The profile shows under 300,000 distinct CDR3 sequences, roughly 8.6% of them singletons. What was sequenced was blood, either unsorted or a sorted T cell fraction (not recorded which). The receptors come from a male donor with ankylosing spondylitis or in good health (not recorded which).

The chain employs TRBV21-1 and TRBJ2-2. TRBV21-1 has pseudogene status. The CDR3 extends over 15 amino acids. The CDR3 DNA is TGTGCCAGCAGCTTACACGAGTTCGGCACCGGGGAGCTGTTTTTT. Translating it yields CASSLHEFGTGELFF.

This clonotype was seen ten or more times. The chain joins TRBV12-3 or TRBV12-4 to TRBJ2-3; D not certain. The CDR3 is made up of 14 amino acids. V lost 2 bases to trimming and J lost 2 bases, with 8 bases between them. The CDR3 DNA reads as TGTGCCAGCAGTTTACCTAGTAACACAGATACGCAGTATTTT. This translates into CASSLPSNTDTQYF.

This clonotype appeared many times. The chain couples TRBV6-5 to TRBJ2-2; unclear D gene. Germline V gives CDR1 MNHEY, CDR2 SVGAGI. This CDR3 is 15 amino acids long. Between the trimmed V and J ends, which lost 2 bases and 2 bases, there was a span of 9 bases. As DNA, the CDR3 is TGTGCCAGCAGTTACACGGCAGGCAACACCGGGGAGCTGTTTTTT. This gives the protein CASSYTAGNTGELFF.

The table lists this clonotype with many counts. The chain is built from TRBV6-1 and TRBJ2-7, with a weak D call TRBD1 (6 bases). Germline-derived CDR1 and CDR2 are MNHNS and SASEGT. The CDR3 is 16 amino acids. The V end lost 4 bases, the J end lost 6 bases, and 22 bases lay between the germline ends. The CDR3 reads CASSGPDRPIPSEQYF. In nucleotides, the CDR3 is TGTGCCAGCAGTGGACCGGACAGACCTATCCCATCCGAGCAGTACTTC.

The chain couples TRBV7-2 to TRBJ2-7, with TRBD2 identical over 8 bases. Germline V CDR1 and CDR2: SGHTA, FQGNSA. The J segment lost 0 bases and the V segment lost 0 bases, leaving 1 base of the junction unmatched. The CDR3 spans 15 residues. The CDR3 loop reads CASSLASGSSYEQYF. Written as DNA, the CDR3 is TGTGCCAGCAGCTTAGCCAGCGGGAGCTCCTACGAGCAGTACTTC.

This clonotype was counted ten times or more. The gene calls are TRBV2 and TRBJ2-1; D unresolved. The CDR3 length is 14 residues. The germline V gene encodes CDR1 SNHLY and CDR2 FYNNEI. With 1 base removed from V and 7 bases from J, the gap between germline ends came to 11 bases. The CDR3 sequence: CASSEVIGLNEQFF. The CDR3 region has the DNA TGTGCCAGCAGTGAAGTAATAGGGTTGAATGAGCAGTTCTTC.

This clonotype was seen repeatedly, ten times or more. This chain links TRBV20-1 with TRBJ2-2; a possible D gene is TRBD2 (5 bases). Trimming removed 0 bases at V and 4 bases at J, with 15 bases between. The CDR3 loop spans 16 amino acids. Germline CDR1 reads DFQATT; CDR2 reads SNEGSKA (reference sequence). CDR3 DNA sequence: TGCAGTGCTAGAGATTTCGGGTATGGGAGCACCGGGGAGCTGTTTTTT. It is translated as CSARDFGYGSTGELFF.

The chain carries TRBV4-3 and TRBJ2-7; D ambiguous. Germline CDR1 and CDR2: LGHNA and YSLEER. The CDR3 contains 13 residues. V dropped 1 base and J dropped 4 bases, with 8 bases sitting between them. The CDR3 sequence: CASSQATNYEQYF. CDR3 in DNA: TGCGCCAGCAGCCAAGCGACCAATTACGAGCAGTACTTC.

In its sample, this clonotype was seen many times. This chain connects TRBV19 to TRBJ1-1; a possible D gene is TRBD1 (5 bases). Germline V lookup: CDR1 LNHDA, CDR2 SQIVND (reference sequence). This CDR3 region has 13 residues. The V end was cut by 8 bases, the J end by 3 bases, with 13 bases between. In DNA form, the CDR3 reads TGTGCCAGTGGGGACCCAAGGTACACTGAAGCTTTCTTT. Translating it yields CASGDPRYTEAFF.

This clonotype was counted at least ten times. CDR3 nucleotides: TGCAGCGTTGAATTCAGGGGACAGGGCTACACCTTC. Translating it yields CSVEFRGQGYTF. The rearrangement uses TRBV29-1 and TRBJ1-2, with 7 positions matching TRBD1. J gave up 8 bases and V 2 bases, and 5 bases lay outside the gene matches. Germline lookup yields CDR1 SQVTM and CDR2 ANQGSEA. This CDR3 has 12 residues.